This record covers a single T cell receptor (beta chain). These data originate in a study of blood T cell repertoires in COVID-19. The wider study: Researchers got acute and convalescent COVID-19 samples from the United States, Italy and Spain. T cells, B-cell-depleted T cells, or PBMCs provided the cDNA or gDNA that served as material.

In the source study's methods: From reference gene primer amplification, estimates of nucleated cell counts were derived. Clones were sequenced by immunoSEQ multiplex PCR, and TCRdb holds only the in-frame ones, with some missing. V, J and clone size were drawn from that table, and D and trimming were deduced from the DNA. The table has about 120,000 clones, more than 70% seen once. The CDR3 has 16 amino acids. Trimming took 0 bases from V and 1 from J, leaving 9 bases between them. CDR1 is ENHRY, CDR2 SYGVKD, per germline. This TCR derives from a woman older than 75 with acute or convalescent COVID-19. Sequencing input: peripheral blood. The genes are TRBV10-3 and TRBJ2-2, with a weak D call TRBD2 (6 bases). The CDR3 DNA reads TGTGCCATCAGTGAGTCGGGGGGACTGAACACCGGGGAGCTGTTTTTT. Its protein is CAISESGGLNTGELFF.